The 15 T cell receptor beta chains in this list originate from one sample, sequenced in a study of liver allograft versus peripheral blood T cells. Study summary: A comparison was made between T cell receptor repertoires in transplanted livers and those in recipients' peripheral blood.

MiXCR, applied by TCRdb to the reads, yields one record per CDR3 protein. The table records almost 3,000 distinct CDR3 sequences, around 15% of them present only once. The receptors were gathered from a human patient who had a liver transplant. Some T cells may arise from the graft donor.

The rearrangement joins TRBV7-9 to TRBJ2-3; a weak D match, TRBD2 (6 bases). CDR1 is SEHNR and CDR2 is FQNEAQ in the germline V gene (reference sequence). The CDR3 spans 14 residues. Trimming left V 3 bases short and J 2 bases short, with 9 bases between. CDR3 DNA: TGTGCCAGCAGCTTCGGAGGGGTCACAGATACGCAGTATTTT. Encoded protein: CASSFGGVTDTQYF.

This clonotype is labeled as medium-sized. This chain connects TRBV28 to TRBJ2-6; a possible D gene is TRBD1 (6 bases). CDR3 length: 16 amino acids. Germline CDR1 MDHEN, CDR2 SYDVKM. Trimming pared 6 bases from V and 0 bases from J, leaving 12 bases between. The CDR3 coding sequence is TGTGCCAGCAGCTGGACAGAAAACTCTGGGGCCAACGTCCTGACTTTC. Translation gives CASSWTENSGANVLTF.

This clonotype is labeled as medium-sized. This chain uses TRBV5-5 with TRBJ1-6, with D unclear. Per the germline V gene, CDR1 is SGHKS and CDR2 is YYEKEE (reference sequence). V shed 0 bases and J shed 14 bases, with 9 bases lying between them. This CDR3 has 12 residues. The CDR3 DNA sequence: TGTGCCAGCAGCTTGGGAGTTTCGGCCCTCCACTTT. Its translation is CASSLGVSALHF. Supplemented by reference TRBV5-5 and TRBJ1-6, the full variable domain reads DAGVTQSPTHLIKTRGQQVTLRCSPISGHKSVSWYQQVLGQGPQFIFQYYEKEERGRGNFPDRFSARQFPNYSSELNVNALLLGDSALYLCASSLGVSALHFGNGTRLTVT.

This clonotype rates as medium-sized. The chain combines TRBV27 with TRBJ1-5; 7 nucleotides align to TRBD1. Germline V gene data show CDR1 as MNHEY and CDR2 as SMNVEV (reference sequence). CDR3 length equals 13 residues. Trimming cost V 3 bases and J 6 bases; bases outside gene matches: 2. In DNA form, the CDR3 reads TGTGCCAGCAGTTTGACAGGGACTCAGCCCCAGCATTTT. Its translation is CASSLTGTQPQHF.

Notes on this clonotype: A far larger clone is one base from this, pointing to a likely read error. V usage is TRBV6-5 and J usage is TRBJ1-4, with a weak D call TRBD1 (5 bases). The V end lost 5 bases, the J end lost 8 bases, and 12 bases lay between the germline ends. The CDR3 is made up of 13 amino acids. CDR1 MNHEY and CDR2 SVGAGI come from the germline V gene. The CDR3 DNA is TGTGCCAGCAGTCCACAGGTTTCGGAAAAACTGTTTTTT. This gives the protein CASSPQVSEKLFF.

By share of the sample, this clonotype is medium-sized. This chain connects TRBV6-6 to TRBJ2-7; 8 bases align to TRBD2. Germline CDR1 and CDR2: MNHNY and SVGAGI (reference sequence). The V gene end was trimmed by 5 bases and the J gene end by 2 bases; junction bases not matched to a gene: 8. The CDR3 has 15 amino acids. The CDR3: CASSDHREGAYEQYF. The DNA for the CDR3 is TGTGCCAGCAGTGACCATCGGGAGGGAGCCTACGAGCAGTACTTC.

This clonotype was seen a handful of times. V usage is TRBV27 and J usage is TRBJ1-1; no clear D. The germline V gene encodes CDR1 MNHEY and CDR2 SMNVEV (reference sequence). CDR3 length: 13 amino acids. Trimming took off 4 bases at V and 4 bases at J, with 10 bases between the two ends. The CDR3 sequence is CASSYRKGTEAFF. CDR3 in DNA: TGTGCCAGCAGTTATCGAAAAGGCACTGAAGCTTTCTTT.

This clonotype appeared a few times. The chain has TRBV19 and TRBJ1-1, with 7 bases identical to TRBD1. V gave up 6 bases and J gave up 2 bases; unmatched junction bases: 3. CDR3 size: 13 residues. In germline, CDR1 is LNHDA, CDR2 SQIVND (reference sequence). The CDR3 DNA is TGTGCCAGTAGAAGGGACAGAAACACTGAAGCTTTCTTT. This gives the protein CASRRDRNTEAFF.

In its sample, this clonotype is medium-sized. This sequence joins TRBV20-1 and TRBJ2-6; possible D gene TRBD1, 5 bases. V was cut by 6 bases and J by 0 bases, with 12 bases left in between. The CDR3 runs to 15 residues. Germline V gene data show CDR1 as DFQATT and CDR2 as SNEGSKA (reference sequence). In DNA form, the CDR3 reads TGCAGTGCCGCCACAGGTCACTCTGGGGCCAACGTCCTGACTTTC. This sequence encodes CSAATGHSGANVLTF.

This clonotype was detected only a few times. The CDR3 loop is CASRKQASPGAFF. The CDR3 DNA follows: TGTGCCAGCCGGAAACAGGCCTCCCCGGGAGCTTTCTTT. This chain joins TRBV6-1 and TRBJ1-1; possible D gene TRBD1, 5 bases. CDR1 and CDR2 (germline): MNHNS, SASEGT. V was trimmed by 8 bases and J by 10 bases, leaving 20 bases between them. CDR3 size: 13 residues.

This clonotype rates as medium-sized (0.01 to 0.1%). V and J are TRBV18 and TRBJ1-2; TRBD1 is a possible D gene (5 bases). CDR1 and CDR2 from the germline V gene are KGHSH and LQKENI. The CDR3 runs 15 residues. The V end lost 3 bases, the J end lost 8 bases, and 19 bases lay between the germline ends. This chain's CDR3 is CASSPLPQGEEGYTF. DNA for the CDR3: TGTGCCAGCTCACCTCTCCCCCAAGGGGAGGAGGGCTACACCTTC.

This clonotype is labeled as medium-sized. The V call is TRBV6-5, the J call TRBJ2-2; 7 bases fit TRBD2. The length of the CDR3 is 15 residues. The germline gives CDR1 MNHEY, CDR2 SVGAGI. V dropped 6 bases and J dropped 2; count of bases not matched to a gene: 6. Here the CDR3 DNA reads TGTGCCAGCAGGGGTCAGCGGGACAACACCGGGGAGCTGTTTTTT. This translates into CASRGQRDNTGELFF.

CDR3 bases: TGTGCCAGCAGCTTGGGTGTCGGCACAGATACGCAGTATTTT. Translation gives CASSLGVGTDTQYF. The chain has TRBV5-6 and TRBJ2-3; D is undetermined. The ends were cut back, 0 bases at V and 1 base at J, with 6 bases in the middle. The germline V gene encodes CDR1 SGHDT and CDR2 YYEEEE. The CDR3 consists of 14 residues.

This clonotype is labeled as medium-sized. The chain employs TRBV28 and TRBJ2-3; 8 nucleotides align to TRBD2. V lost 6 bases to trimming and J lost 4 bases; unmatched junction nucleotides: 15. Germline loops: CDR1 MDHEN, CDR2 SYDVKM. The CDR3 covers 17 residues. The chain's CDR3 is CASSSLPSGGGADTQYF. The CDR3 nucleotides are TGTGCCAGCAGCTCACTCCCAAGCGGGGGCGGTGCAGATACGCAGTATTTT.

In its sample, this clonotype is medium-sized. This chain's CDR3 is CASSLESGVGEQFF. The CDR3 nucleotides are TGTGCCAGCAGCTTGGAGAGCGGGGTCGGGGAGCAGTTCTTC. The V gene is TRBV5-4, the J gene TRBJ2-1; TRBD2 aligns across 7 bases. J gave up 10 bases and V 0 bases, and 7 bases lay outside the gene matches. CDR1 and CDR2 from the germline V gene are SGHNT and YYREEE (reference sequence). There are 14 residues in the CDR3.